A selection of T cell receptor beta chains follows, all from one sample in a study of shared clonotypes between healthy human individuals. Profiling relied on immunoSEQ multiplex PCR, and the TCRdb table lists in-frame clones only, not all of them. The sample yields 1.6 million or so clones, 96% seen once. The sequencing input was naive CD4+ T cells sorted from blood. These receptors were taken from a man between 25 and 39 years old in good health. Both conserved end residues are part of each CDR3. A D gene is named only where the DNA matches it firmly. Clone size is given for some rows only: seen once, a few or many times, or a class if the clone is expanded.

j_call clone_size v_call d_call cdr3_nt cdr3_aa
TRBJ2-5 once TRBV7-9 . TGTGCCAGCAGCCCCCGTGCGTCTAGTGAGGAGACCCAGTACTTC CASSPRASSEETQYF
TRBJ1-1 few TRBV29-1 . TGCAGCGTTGCTCTCCTCACTGAAGCTTTCTTT CSVALLTEAFF
TRBJ2-5 . TRBV18 . TGTGCCAGCTCCAATTTAACTAGCAATAAAGAGACCCAGTACTTC CASSNLTSNKETQYF
TRBJ2-7 . TRBV5-1 . TGCGCCAGCAGCTTGGGAAGAGACGAGCAGTACTTC CASSLGRDEQYF
TRBJ1-5 . TRBV5-8 TRBD1 TGTGCCAGCAGCTTGGGTCAGGGGGCTCAGCAGCCCCAGCATTTT CASSLGQGAQQPQHF
TRBJ1-2 . TRBV6-1 TRBD1 TGTGCCAGCAGTCCGCGGGACAGGGGGAACTATGGCTACACCTTC CASSPRDRGNYGYTF
TRBJ2-7 . TRBV19 TRBD2 TGTGCCAGTAGTCCTTGGACTAGCGGGAGCTACGAGCAGTACTTC CASSPWTSGSYEQYF
TRBJ1-5 . TRBV7-9 . TGTGCCAGCACCGAAGGGGGGTTTGGACAGCCCCAGCATTTT CASTEGGFGQPQHF
TRBJ2-3 . TRBV28 TRBD2 TGTGCCAGCAGTTTTTTTGCGGGAGCAGATACGCAGTATTTT CASSFFAGADTQYF
TRBJ2-3 . TRBV10-3 TRBD2 TGTGCCATTTCTAGCGGGAGGATTGATACGCAGTATTTT CAISSGRIDTQYF
TRBJ2-5 . TRBV4-3 . TGCGCCAGCAGCCAATCTAGAACGGAGACCCAGTACTTC CASSQSRTETQYF
TRBJ1-1 . TRBV2 . TGTGCCAGCAGTGTTGGTGTGAACACTGAAGCTTTCTTT CASSVGVNTEAFF
TRBJ2-7 . TRBV10-1 TRBD1 TGCGCCAGCAGTGCGAAATGGGACAGCTCCTACGAGCAGTACTTC CASSAKWDSSYEQYF
TRBJ2-7 . TRBV15 . TGTGCCACCAGCAGAGATAGGGCACAAGTCTACGAGCAGTACTTC CATSRDRAQVYEQYF
TRBJ1-2 . TRBV2 . TGTGCCAGCAGGGGACGGAACTATGGCTACACCTTC CASRGRNYGYTF
TRBJ2-7 . TRBV27 TRBD1 TGTGCCAGCAGCGGGACAGGGGCCTACGAGCAGTACTTC CASSGTGAYEQYF
TRBJ1-1 . TRBV2 . TGTGCCAGCAGTGAATTTCCCCGGCTTGAAGCTTTCTTT CASSEFPRLEAFF
TRBJ2-7 . TRBV5-1 TRBD2 TGCGCCAGCAGCTACCTGGCGGGAGTTGTCTACGAGCAGTACTTC CASSYLAGVVYEQYF
TRBJ1-1 . TRBV28 . TGTGCCAGCAGTTTCCGGGGTTCGAACACTGAAGCTTTCTTT CASSFRGSNTEAFF
TRBJ2-7 . TRBV29-1 . TGCAGCGTTGGGGCTGGAACGAGCCTAGTGCAGTACTTC CSVGAGTSLVQYF
TRBJ2-1 . TRBV2 . TGTGCCAGCAGTGAAGTGACGTTCCCCTTCTTC CASSEVTFPFF
TRBJ1-1 . TRBV5-8 TRBD1 TGTGCCAGCAGCCGGGGACAGGGAAGCCTTGAAGCTTTCTTT CASSRGQGSLEAFF
TRBJ2-2 . TRBV29-1 . TGCAGCCCTGGGGCCAGGGCGAACACCGGGGAGCTGTTTTTT CSPGARANTGELFF
TRBJ2-2 once TRBV7-2 TRBD2 TGTGCCAGCAGCCGGGGACTAGCATCCGGGGAGCTGTTTTTT CASSRGLASGELFF
TRBJ2-1 . TRBV18 TRBD2 TGTGCCAGCTCACCTGTAGCGGGAGTCCTCCCTTACAATGAGCAGTTCTTC CASSPVAGVLPYNEQFF
TRBJ2-5 . TRBV5-1 TRBD1 TGCGCCAGCAGCACGGGACAGGGGCAAGAGACCCAGTACTTC CASSTGQGQETQYF
TRBJ1-4 . TRBV14 . TGTGCCAGCAGCCAAGATGTAGGATTTGGGAGTGAAAAACTGTTTTTT CASSQDVGFGSEKLFF
TRBJ2-1 . TRBV9 . TGTGCCAGCAGCGTGGATGGACAGTCCTACAATGAGCAGTTCTTC CASSVDGQSYNEQFF
TRBJ2-3 few TRBV9 . TGTGCCAGCAGCGTATTGAGCAGCACAGATACGCAGTATTTT CASSVLSSTDTQYF
TRBJ2-7 . TRBV5-4 TRBD2 TGTGCCAGCAGCCCCCTCGGGGGACTAGCGGGATTGAACGAGCAGTACTTC CASSPLGGLAGLNEQYF
TRBJ1-5 . TRBV30 . TGTGCCTGGAGTGATGGGCCTCCGGGGGCCCAGCATTTT CAWSDGPPGAQHF
TRBJ2-3 . TRBV19 . TGTGCCAGTAGCCGACTAAACGTTATTGGAGATACGCAGTATTTT CASSRLNVIGDTQYF
TRBJ2-3 . TRBV28 . TGTGCCAGCAGCAAACTAACCCCCTCGCAGTATTTT CASSKLTPSQYF